Each of the 25 T cell receptor beta chains below was sequenced from the same sample in a study of blood T cells in healthy people across ages. A sample-barcoded 5' primer and a J-beta primer mix were used in a second PCR of about 7 to 11 cycles. TCRdb redid the calling of the 5' RACE reads with MiXCR, one entry per CDR3 protein. The sample records just under 900,000 distinct CDR3 sequences, 25% to 30% being singletons. Sequencing was performed on blood. The receptors come from a woman older than 75 in good health.

This clonotype showed up just a few times. This rearrangement joins TRBV20-1 to TRBJ1-6; 9 bases align to TRBD1. This CDR3 spans 15 amino acids. Germline values: CDR1 DFQATT, CDR2 SNEGSKA (reference sequence). V was clipped by 6 bases and J by 4 bases; unmatched bases: 7. Here the CDR3 DNA reads TGCAGTGCCCCATCTGGACAGGGGTATAATTCACCCCTCCACTTT. Translating gives CSAPSGQGYNSPLHF.

This clonotype has just a few counts. A much bigger clone sits one base away, suggesting this may be a read error. The V call is TRBV12-3 or TRBV12-4, the J call TRBJ2-7; D remains ambiguous. There are 12 residues in the CDR3. CDR3 sequence (DNA): TGTGCCGGCAGGACCCAAAACTACGAGCAGTACTTC. It codes for CAGRTQNYEQYF.

In nucleotides, the CDR3 is TGCGCCAGCAGCTTGGGGACAGTAACTAACTACGAGCAGTACTTC. It is translated as CASSLGTVTNYEQYF. The V and J genes are TRBV5-1 and TRBJ2-7; possible D gene TRBD1, 6 bases. V lost 0 bases to trimming and J lost 3 bases, with 13 bases between them. Germline CDR1 is SGHRS and CDR2 is YFSETQ. The CDR3 consists of 15 residues.

This clonotype occurred many times. The rearrangement links TRBV20-1 to TRBJ2-1; no firm D call. Deletions cut 6 bases from V and 7 bases from J, with 16 bases between. Per germline, CDR1 DFQATT and CDR2 SNEGSKA (reference sequence). This CDR3 region has 13 residues. CDR3 amino acids: CSAIGPWMNEQFF. The CDR3 nucleotides read TGCAGTGCAATAGGTCCGTGGATGAATGAGCAGTTCTTC.

The gene calls are TRBV28 and TRBJ1-2, with D possibly TRBD1 on 5 matching bases. The CDR3 is 15 amino acids. The germline V and J ends were trimmed by 3 bases and 5 bases, with 16 bases remaining between them. In germline, CDR1 is MDHEN, CDR2 SYDVKM. Here the CDR3 DNA reads TGTGCCAGCAGTTTGGGAGGGGCGCGCATTTATGGCTACACCTTC. As protein: CASSLGGARIYGYTF.

This clonotype has ten or more counts. V gene TRBV7-9 combines with J gene TRBJ2-7, with TRBD1 matching 9 bases. The CDR3 length is 15 residues. J was trimmed by 3 bases and V by 2 bases; bases with no gene match: 5. Germline V gene lookup returns CDR1 SEHNR and CDR2 FQNEAQ (reference sequence). CDR3 sequence: CASSLSMGQGYEQYF. DNA of the CDR3: TGTGCCAGCAGCTTAAGCATGGGACAGGGCTACGAGCAGTACTTC.

As concerns this clonotype: This may be a read error, as it is one base from a much larger clone. This rearrangement joins TRBV6-2 or TRBV6-3 to TRBJ1-2; a weak D match, TRBD1 (5 bases). Germline V CDR1 and CDR2: MNHEY, SVGEGT. The CDR3 is made up of 15 amino acids. The CDR3 bases are TGTGCCAGCAGCCACCGGATTGTATGGGACTATGGCAACACCTTC. It codes for CASSHRIVWDYGNTF.

A remark on this clonotype: Germline and junction disagree at one end, which may indicate a read error. V gene TRBV6-2 or TRBV6-3 combines with J gene TRBJ1-1; the D gene is possibly TRBD1 (6 bases). The CDR3 spans 14 residues. Germline CDR1 and CDR2: MNHEY and SVGEGT. CDR3: CACSWGPQNTEAFF. CDR3 bases: TGTGCCTGCAGCTGGGGGCCTCAAAACACTGAAGCTTTCTTT.

Of note for this clonotype: A clone one base away is much larger, so this may be a read error. This chain connects TRBV5-6 to TRBJ2-4; the D gene is possibly TRBD2 (5 bases). This CDR3 region has 13 residues. Looked up from germline, CDR1 is SGHDT and CDR2 is YYEEEE. As DNA, the CDR3 is TGTGCCGGCAGCGGAGGTGACAAAAACATTCAGTACTTC. Its translation is CAGSGGDKNIQYF.

This clonotype was detected only a few times. This may come from a read error, since a much larger clone is one base off. This sequence joins TRBV7-9 and TRBJ2-5; D possibly uses TRBD1 or TRBD2 (6 bases each). V was clipped by 1 base and J by 11 bases, with 14 bases between them. CDR1 and CDR2 from the germline V gene are SEHNR and FQNEAQ (reference sequence). The CDR3 runs 13 residues. CDR3 sequence (DNA): TGTGCCAGCAGCTTAGAGGGGGGCAGGGAGCAGTACTTC. Encoded protein: CASSLEGGREQYF.

Turning to this clonotype: A much larger clonotype is one base distant, so this may be a read error. This chain uses TRBV5-1 with TRBJ2-5; unclear D gene. V shed 5 bases and J shed 5 bases, with 13 bases lying between them. The length of the CDR3 is 13 residues. Germline V gene sequence: CDR1 SGHRS, CDR2 YFSETQ. The CDR3 nucleotides read TGCGCCAGCAGTTCGAACCTCTTTGAGACCCAGTACTTC. Amino acid sequence: CASSSNLFETQYF.

The V and J genes are TRBV6-6 and TRBJ2-2; the D gene is possibly TRBD1 (6 bases). The germline V gene has CDR1 MNHNY and CDR2 SVGAGI (reference sequence). The CDR3 is 15 amino acids. V dropped 8 bases and J dropped 1 base, with 14 bases sitting between them. CDR3 nucleotides: TGTGCCAGCGTCGCTACCAGGGGGAACACCGGGGAGCTGTTTTTT. Translation: CASVATRGNTGELFF.

At least ten counts were recorded for this clonotype. V is TRBV5-4 and J is TRBJ2-1; either TRBD1 or TRBD2 may fit D (5 bases each). V dropped 0 bases and J dropped 7 bases, with 14 bases sitting between them. This CDR3 has 15 amino acids. Germline CDR1 reads SGHNT; CDR2 reads YYREEE (reference sequence). The CDR3 spells CASSLARGGGNEQFF. CDR3 nucleotide sequence: TGTGCCAGCAGCTTGGCTCGGGGCGGCGGGAATGAGCAGTTCTTC. Complete variable domain (other parts from reference TRBV5-4 and TRBJ2-1): ETGVTQSPTHLIKTRGQQVTLRCSSQSGHNTVSWYQQALGQGPQFIFQYYREEENGRGNFPPRFSGLQFPNYSSELNVNALELDDSALYLCASSLARGGGNEQFFGPGTRLTVL.

This clonotype occurred once. The chain couples TRBV20-1 to TRBJ2-7, with D tentatively TRBD1 or TRBD2 (5 bases each). Germline assignment: CDR1 DFQATT and CDR2 SNEGSKA (reference sequence). Trimming shortened V by 0 bases and J by 3 bases, and 12 bases separated the two germline ends. This CDR3 has 14 residues. The DNA for the CDR3 is TGCAGTGCTAGAGATCCGAGGGGTAACTACGAGCAGTACTTC. It codes for CSARDPRGNYEQYF.

The V and J genes are TRBV4-3 and TRBJ1-4, with a tentative D call TRBD1 (5 bases). The CDR3 consists of 13 residues. Looked up from germline, CDR1 is LGHNA and CDR2 is YSLEER. Trimming shortened V by 0 bases and J by 16 bases, and 15 bases separated the two germline ends. CDR3 region: CASSQDWTSLRFF. The DNA of the CDR3 is TGCGCCAGCAGCCAAGATTGGACATCGCTACGGTTTTTT.

As to this clonotype: One base away lies a much larger clone, so this may be a sequencing read error. In nucleotides, the CDR3 is TGTGCCAGCAGCGTAGCTGGGGGCGTCTCCTACAATGAGCAGTACTTC. It codes for CASSVAGGVSYNEQYF. The gene calls are TRBV9 and TRBJ2-1, with D perhaps matching TRBD1 (6 bases). TRBJ2-7 matches the DNA end more closely, so the J call is doubtful. The CDR3 runs 16 residues. CDR1 is SGDLS and CDR2 is YYNGEE in the germline V gene.

In its sample, this clonotype was seen many times. The chain links TRBV18 to TRBJ1-5; 7 bases match TRBD1. Germline lookup yields CDR1 KGHSH and CDR2 LQKENI. CDR3 length: 15 amino acids. The junction had 9 bases not matched to a gene; V was cut back by 4 bases and J by 6 bases. The CDR3 region is CASSLDRVNSQPQHF. The CDR3 nucleotides read TGTGCCAGCTCACTTGACAGGGTTAACAGTCAGCCCCAGCATTTT.

At least ten counts were recorded for this clonotype. This sequence joins TRBV20-1 and TRBJ2-5, with a tentative D call TRBD2 (5 bases). The CDR3 consists of 12 residues. Trimming shortened V by 6 bases and J by 5 bases, and 13 bases separated the two germline ends. CDR1 DFQATT and CDR2 SNEGSKA come from the germline V gene (reference sequence). For the CDR3, the DNA is TGCAGTGCGCGGACTCATCCGGAGACCCAGTACTTC. Amino acids: CSARTHPETQYF.

The rearrangement joins TRBV27 to TRBJ2-7, with TRBD2 identical over 8 bases. The CDR3 has 13 residues. The V gene end was trimmed by 2 bases and the J gene end by 7 bases; junction bases not matched to a gene: 4. Germline CDR1 is MNHEY and CDR2 is SMNVEV (reference sequence). The DNA for the CDR3 is TGTGCCAGCAGTTTAAGTAGCGGGACTGAGCAGTACTTC. Translating it yields CASSLSSGTEQYF.

About this clonotype: Being one base from a much bigger clone, this may be a read error. The chain is built from TRBV12-3 or TRBV12-4 and TRBJ2-7; 8 positions agree with TRBD2. The better agreement between TRBJ2-5 and the DNA end casts doubt on the J call. This CDR3 is built from 15 residues. As DNA, the CDR3 is TGTGCCAGCAGTCAGTCCGGGACTAGAGGTGAGACCCAGTACTTC. It specifies CASSQSGTRGETQYF.

This clonotype was observed many times. The CDR3 here is CASSSRWERGRSNEQFF. In DNA form, the CDR3 reads TGTGCCAGCAGCTCCCGATGGGAGCGGGGGAGGAGCAATGAGCAGTTCTTC. The chain carries TRBV11-2 and TRBJ2-1, with 8 positions matching TRBD2. Unmatched junction bases numbered 14, after V lost 4 bases and J lost 6 bases. The V gene's germline CDR1 is SGHAT and CDR2 FQNNGV. The CDR3 is made up of 17 amino acids. Full variable domain (outside the CDR3, taken from reference TRBV11-2 and TRBJ2-1): EAGVAQSPRYKIIEKRQSVAFWCNPISGHATLYWYQQILGQGPKLLIQFQNNGVVDDSQLPKDRFSAERLKGVDSTLKIQPAKLEDSAVYLCASSSRWERGRSNEQFFGPGTRLTVL.

With respect to this clonotype: Since a much larger clone is just one base distant, this may be a read error. The CDR3 DNA follows: TGTACCAGCAGCCGGACAGGATTTGGGAACACAGATACGCAGTATTTT. This translates into CTSSRTGFGNTDTQYF. The chain uses TRBV7-6 and TRBJ2-3; TRBD1 agrees at 7 bases. The CDR3 is 16 residues long. Germline V gene lookup returns CDR1 SGHVS and CDR2 FNYEAQ. The complete variable domain, with remaining parts taken from reference TRBV7-6 and TRBJ2-3, reads GAGVSQSPRYKVTKRGQDVALRCDPISGHVSLYWYRQALGQGPEFLTYFNYEAQQDKSGLPNDRFSAERPEGSISTLTIQRTEQRDSAMYRCTSSRTGFGNTDTQYFGPGTRLTVL.

At least ten counts were recorded for this clonotype. The V call is TRBV20-1, the J call TRBJ2-6; possible D gene TRBD1, 5 bases. The CDR3 loop spans 17 amino acids. Trimming pared 0 bases from V and 2 bases from J, leaving 14 bases between. CDR1 and CDR2 (germline): DFQATT, SNEGSKA (reference sequence). Written as DNA, the CDR3 is TGCAGTGCTAGAGATCTTATTGGGGCGCCTGGGGCCAACGTCCTGACTTTC. This encodes CSARDLIGAPGANVLTF.

This chain connects TRBV27 to TRBJ2-5; 9 nucleotides line up with TRBD2. TRBJ2-7 matches the DNA end more closely, so the J call is doubtful. The CDR3 runs to 15 residues. CDR1 MNHEY and CDR2 SMNVEV come from the germline V gene (reference sequence). CDR3 in amino acids: CASSLLAGGPVEQYF. As DNA, the CDR3 is TGTGCCAGCAGTTTATTGGCGGGAGGGCCGGTCGAGCAGTACTTC.

In its sample, this clonotype was seen many times. The gene calls are TRBV6-5 and TRBJ1-2; possible D gene TRBD1, 5 bases. The CDR3 extends over 18 amino acids. CDR1 and CDR2 from the germline V gene are MNHEY and SVGAGI. The ends were cut back, 3 bases at V and 0 bases at J, with 20 bases in the middle. DNA for the CDR3: TGTGCCAGCAGTTATCCAAGGGGCGCCCGCAGCGCTAACTATGGCTACACCTTC. Protein sequence: CASSYPRGARSANYGYTF.